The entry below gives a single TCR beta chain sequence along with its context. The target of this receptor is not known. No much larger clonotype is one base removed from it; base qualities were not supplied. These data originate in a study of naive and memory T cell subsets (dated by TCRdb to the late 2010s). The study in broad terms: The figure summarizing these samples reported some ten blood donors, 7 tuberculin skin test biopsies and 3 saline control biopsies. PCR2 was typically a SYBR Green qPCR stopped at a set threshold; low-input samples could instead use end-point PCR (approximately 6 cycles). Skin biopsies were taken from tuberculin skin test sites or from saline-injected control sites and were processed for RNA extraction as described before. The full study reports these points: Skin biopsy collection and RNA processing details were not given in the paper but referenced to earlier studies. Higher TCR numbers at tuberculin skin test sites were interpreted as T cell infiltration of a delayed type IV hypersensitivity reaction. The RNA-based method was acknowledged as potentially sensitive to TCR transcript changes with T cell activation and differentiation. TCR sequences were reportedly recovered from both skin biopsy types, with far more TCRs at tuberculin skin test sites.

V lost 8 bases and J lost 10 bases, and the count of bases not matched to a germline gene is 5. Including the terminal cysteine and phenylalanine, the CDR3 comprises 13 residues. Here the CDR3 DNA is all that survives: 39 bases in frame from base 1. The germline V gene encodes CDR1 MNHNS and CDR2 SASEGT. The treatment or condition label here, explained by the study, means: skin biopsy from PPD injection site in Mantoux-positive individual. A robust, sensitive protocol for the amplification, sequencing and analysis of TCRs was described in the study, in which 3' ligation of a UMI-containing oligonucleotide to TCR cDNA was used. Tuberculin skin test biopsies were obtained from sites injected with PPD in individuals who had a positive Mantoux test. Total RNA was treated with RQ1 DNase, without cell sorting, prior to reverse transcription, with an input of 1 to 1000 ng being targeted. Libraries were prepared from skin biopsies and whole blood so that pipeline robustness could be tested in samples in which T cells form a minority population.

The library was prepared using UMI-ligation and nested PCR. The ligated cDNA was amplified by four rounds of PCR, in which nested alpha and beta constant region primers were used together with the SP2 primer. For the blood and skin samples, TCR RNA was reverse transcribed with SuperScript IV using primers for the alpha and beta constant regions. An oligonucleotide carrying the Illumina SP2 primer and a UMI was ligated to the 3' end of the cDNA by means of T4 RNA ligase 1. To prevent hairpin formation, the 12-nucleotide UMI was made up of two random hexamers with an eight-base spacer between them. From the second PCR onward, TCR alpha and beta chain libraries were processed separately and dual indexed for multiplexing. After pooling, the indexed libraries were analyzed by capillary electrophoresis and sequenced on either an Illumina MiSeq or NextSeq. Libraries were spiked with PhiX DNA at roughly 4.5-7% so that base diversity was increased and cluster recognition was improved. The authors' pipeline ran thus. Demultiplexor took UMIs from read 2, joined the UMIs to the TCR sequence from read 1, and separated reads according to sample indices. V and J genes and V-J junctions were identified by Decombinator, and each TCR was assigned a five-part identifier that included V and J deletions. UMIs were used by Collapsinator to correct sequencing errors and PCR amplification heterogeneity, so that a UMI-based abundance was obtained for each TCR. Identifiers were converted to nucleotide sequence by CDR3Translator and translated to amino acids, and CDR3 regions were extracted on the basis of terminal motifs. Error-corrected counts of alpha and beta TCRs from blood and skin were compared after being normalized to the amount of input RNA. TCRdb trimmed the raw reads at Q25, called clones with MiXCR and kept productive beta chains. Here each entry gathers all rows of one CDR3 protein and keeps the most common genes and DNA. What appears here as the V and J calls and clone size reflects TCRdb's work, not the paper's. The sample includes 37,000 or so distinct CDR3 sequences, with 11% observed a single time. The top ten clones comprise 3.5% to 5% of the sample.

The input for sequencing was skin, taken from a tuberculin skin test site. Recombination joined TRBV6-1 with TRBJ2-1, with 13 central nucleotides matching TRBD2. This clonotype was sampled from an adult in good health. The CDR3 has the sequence CASGGLAGREQFF. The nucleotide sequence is TGTGCCAGCGGGGGACTAGCGGGAAGGGAGCAGTTCTTC.